This note documents a single T cell receptor beta chain sequence. Its antigen is unknown. These data originate in a study of neoadjuvant nivolumab and ipilimumab in lung cancer. About the study: The combination arm added day-1 ipilimumab 1 mg/kg to nivolumab 3 mg/kg on days 1, 15, 29. General observations from the study: Pretherapy blood TCR richness correlated positively with resected tumor richness. Only two of four nivolumab-treated tumors gained richness and clonality by surgery. Compared with tumor-adjacent uninvolved lung, resected tumors showed greater richness and clonality.

Only in-frame clones appear in the TCRdb table, and some are missing; sequencing was by immunoSEQ multiplex PCR. This sample yields about 18,000 clones, of which around 76% are seen a single time; around 7% belongs to the top ten. Germline V gene lookup returns CDR1 SGHNT and CDR2 YENEEA. The CDR3 runs 13 residues. The V end was cut by 4 bases, the J end by 7 bases, with 11 bases between. The sequence was obtained from an adult with non-small cell lung cancer. This sequence joins TRBV11-3 and TRBJ2-1; D remains unclear. The sequenced sample was tumor tissue, obtained after neoadjuvant nivolumab, alone or with ipilimumab, at or shortly before surgery. Written as DNA, the CDR3 is TGTGCCAGCAGCTCCGGACCCCTTAATGAGCAGTTCTTC. This translates into CASSSGPLNEQFF. The entire variable domain, with the rest obtained from reference TRBV11-3 and TRBJ2-1, is as follows: EAGVVQSPRYKIIEKKQPVAFWCNPISGHNTLYWYLQNLGQGPELLIRYENEEAVDDSQLPKDRFSAERLKGVDSTLKIQPAELGDSAVYLCASSSGPLNEQFFGPGTRLTVL.